The rows below give T cell receptor beta chains drawn from one sample of a study of T-cell reconstitution after alpha-beta-depleted transplantation in children. TCRdb processed the PCR reads anew with MiXCR; each CDR3 protein has one entry. The table has around 680,000 distinct CDR3 sequences, approximately 15% seen once. The starting material was PBMCs from the stem cell graft donor, obtained from the stem cell graft. The receptor set was obtained from a human donor who donated a stem cell graft to a child with acute myeloid leukemia. Both conserved end residues are part of each CDR3. Each record gives: clone size, D gene, V gene, J gene, CDR3 protein, CDR3 DNA. A D gene is named only where the DNA matches it firmly. A row's size may be missing; if present it is once, few, many or a size class.

clone size: few; D gene: TRBD2; V gene: TRBV10-3; J gene: TRBJ2-5; CDR3 protein: CAIRGTSGGETQYF; CDR3 DNA: TGTGCCATCAGGGGGACTAGCGGGGGAGAGACCCAGTACTTC
clone size: many; D gene: NA; V gene: TRBV7-2; J gene: TRBJ1-2; CDR3 protein: CASSVGQNYGYTF; CDR3 DNA: TGTGCCAGCAGCGTCGGACAGAACTATGGCTACACCTTC
clone size: few; D gene: NA; V gene: TRBV15; J gene: TRBJ1-1; CDR3 protein: CATSTRWVSLGTEAFF; CDR3 DNA: TGTGCCACCAGCACCCGATGGGTGTCCCTGGGCACTGAAGCTTTCTTT
clone size: few; D gene: NA; V gene: TRBV4-2; J gene: TRBJ1-5; CDR3 protein: CASSQEMTGNQPQHF; CDR3 DNA: TGTGCCAGCAGCCAAGAAATGACAGGTAATCAGCCCCAGCATTTT
clone size: many; D gene: TRBD2; V gene: TRBV20-1; J gene: TRBJ2-5; CDR3 protein: CSALAGGSQETQYF; CDR3 DNA: TGCAGTGCTCTAGCGGGGGGGTCTCAAGAGACCCAGTACTTC
clone size: NA; D gene: NA; V gene: TRBV7-2; J gene: TRBJ2-5; CDR3 protein: CASSLETFETQYF; CDR3 DNA: TGTGCCAGCAGCTTAGAAACCTTTGAGACCCAGTACTTC
clone size: few; D gene: NA; V gene: TRBV20-1; J gene: TRBJ2-3; CDR3 protein: CSANAFADTQYF; CDR3 DNA: TGCAGTGCTAACGCCTTCGCAGATACGCAGTATTTT
clone size: NA; D gene: TRBD1; V gene: TRBV12-3/TRBV12-4; J gene: TRBJ1-1; CDR3 protein: CASSVVGTAHTEAFF; CDR3 DNA: TGTGCCAGCAGCGTGGTGGGGACAGCTCACACTGAAGCTTTCTTT
clone size: many; D gene: TRBD1; V gene: TRBV29-1; J gene: TRBJ2-7; CDR3 protein: CSARSPSNRGAYEQYF; CDR3 DNA: TGCAGCGCACGTAGCCCCTCGAACAGGGGGGCATACGAGCAGTACTTC
clone size: few; D gene: NA; V gene: TRBV11-2; J gene: TRBJ2-5; CDR3 protein: CASSLPPETQYF; CDR3 DNA: TGTGCCAGCAGCTTACCTCCTGAGACCCAGTACTTC
clone size: few; D gene: TRBD1; V gene: TRBV7-2; J gene: TRBJ1-5; CDR3 protein: CASSDDRGLQPQHF; CDR3 DNA: TGTGCCAGCAGCGATGACAGGGGGCTTCAGCCCCAGCATTTT
clone size: NA; D gene: NA; V gene: TRBV7-2; J gene: TRBJ1-1; CDR3 protein: CASSSHSVNTEAFF; CDR3 DNA: TGTGCCAGCAGCTCACACAGCGTGAACACTGAAGCTTTCTTT
clone size: many; D gene: NA; V gene: TRBV9; J gene: TRBJ2-5; CDR3 protein: CASSVGRTPGETQYF; CDR3 DNA: TGTGCCAGCAGCGTAGGGAGGACTCCCGGGGAGACCCAGTACTTC
clone size: many; D gene: NA; V gene: TRBV9; J gene: TRBJ2-5; CDR3 protein: CASSLGPLGETQYF; CDR3 DNA: TGTGCCAGCAGCCTAGGCCCCCTGGGAGAGACCCAGTACTTC
clone size: few; D gene: NA; V gene: TRBV5-1; J gene: TRBJ2-3; CDR3 protein: CATTPPGQNRDTQYF; CDR3 DNA: TGCGCCACCACCCCCCCCGGACAGAACAGAGATACGCAGTATTTT
clone size: many; D gene: NA; V gene: TRBV7-2; J gene: TRBJ1-5; CDR3 protein: CASSLWENQPQHF; CDR3 DNA: TGTGCCAGCAGCTTATGGGAGAATCAGCCCCAGCATTTT
clone size: many; D gene: NA; V gene: TRBV6-2/TRBV6-3; J gene: TRBJ2-4; CDR3 protein: CASSVGATKNIQYF; CDR3 DNA: TGTGCCAGCAGTGTAGGGGCAACGAAAAACATTCAGTACTTC
clone size: many; D gene: NA; V gene: TRBV29-1; J gene: TRBJ2-7; CDR3 protein: CSAAGLPYEQYF; CDR3 DNA: TGCAGCGCCGCCGGGTTACCCTACGAGCAGTACTTC
clone size: NA; D gene: NA; V gene: TRBV30; J gene: TRBJ1-6; CDR3 protein: CAWSRLRAGDSPLHF; CDR3 DNA: TGTGCCTGGAGTCGGCTTCGGGCGGGGGATTCACCCCTCCACTTT
clone size: few; D gene: TRBD1; V gene: TRBV7-9; J gene: TRBJ2-1; CDR3 protein: CASTNRDRAVNEQFF; CDR3 DNA: TGTGCCAGTACCAACCGGGACAGGGCAGTCAATGAGCAGTTCTTC
clone size: many; D gene: NA; V gene: TRBV7-6; J gene: TRBJ2-5; CDR3 protein: CASSHGTNQETQYF; CDR3 DNA: TGTGCCAGCAGCCACGGGACAAATCAAGAGACCCAGTACTTC
clone size: few; D gene: TRBD1; V gene: TRBV4-3; J gene: TRBJ1-1; CDR3 protein: CASSQDEGAYTEAFF; CDR3 DNA: TGCGCCAGCAGCCAAGATGAGGGGGCCTACACTGAAGCTTTCTTT
clone size: NA; D gene: TRBD2; V gene: TRBV12-3/TRBV12-4; J gene: TRBJ2-1; CDR3 protein: CASRPGLADYNEQFF; CDR3 DNA: TGTGCCAGCAGACCGGGACTAGCGGACTACAATGAGCAGTTCTTC
clone size: NA; D gene: NA; V gene: TRBV27; J gene: TRBJ2-5; CDR3 protein: CASSSWDDPEETQYF; CDR3 DNA: TGTGCCAGCAGTTCCTGGGATGATCCCGAAGAGACCCAGTACTTC
clone size: once; D gene: NA; V gene: TRBV19; J gene: TRBJ1-1; CDR3 protein: CASSIRNTEAFF; CDR3 DNA: TGTGCCAGTAGTATTAGGAACACTGAAGCTTTCTTT